This TCR beta chain was sequenced for a study of T-cell reconstitution after alpha-beta-depleted transplantation in children. Germline CDR1 reads SGHNT; CDR2 reads YYREEE (reference sequence). V was pared by 0 bases and J by 1 base, with 8 bases of the junction left unmatched. The CDR3 contains 18 residues. This clonotype occurred a few times. TCRbeta library preparation incorporated unique molecular identifiers. TCRdb ran MiXCR on the PCR reads and lists one entry per CDR3 protein. This table holds about 500,000 distinct CDR3 sequences, 32% found once. The chain carries TRBV5-4 and TRBJ1-1, with 11 bases matching TRBD1. The source is a human donor who donated a stem cell graft to a child with aplastic anemia. The sample was PBMCs from the stem cell graft donor, taken from the stem cell graft. The CDR3 bases are TGTGCCAGCAGCTTGGGGCTCTCTGGGACAGGGGGGAACACTGAAGCTTTCTTT. Translated: CASSLGLSGTGGNTEAFF.